These T cell receptor beta chains were read from a single sample in a study of OX40 agonist ivuxolimab in advanced cancers. Libraries were prepared by immunoSEQ multiplex PCR; TCRdb keeps only in-frame clonotypes and omits some of them. The table lists fewer than 120,000 clones, around 90% of them singletons. The sequencing used CD4+ or CD8+ T cells sorted from blood, collected in a trial of the OX40 agonist ivuxolimab. These receptors originate from an adult with an advanced solid tumor such as melanoma, head and neck, liver or kidney cancer. Each CDR3 is given with its conserved first and last residue. A D gene is named only where the DNA matches it firmly. Clone size is given for some rows only: seen once, a few or many times, or a class if the clone is expanded.

j_call d_call v_call clone_size cdr3_nt cdr3_aa
TRBJ1-2 TRBD1 TRBV5-4 NA TGTGCCAGCAGCTTCTCCGGGACAGGGATCTATGGCTACACCTTC CASSFSGTGIYGYTF
TRBJ1-5 TRBD1 TRBV5-6 NA TGTGCCAGCAGCTTCCGGACAGGGCTGAAGCAGCCCCAGCATTTT CASSFRTGLKQPQHF
TRBJ2-2 TRBD1 TRBV7-3 NA TGTGCCAGCAGCATGGACAGGGAGTTTATCTCCGGGGAGCTGTTTTTT CASSMDREFISGELFF
TRBJ2-7 NA TRBV18 NA TGTGCCAGCTCTCTTCTTGGGGGGCCCAGATACGAGCAGTACTTC CASSLLGGPRYEQYF
TRBJ2-3 NA TRBV5-8 NA TGTGCCAGCAGCTTGGCCCCGAGGGCAGATACGCAGTATTTT CASSLAPRADTQYF
TRBJ1-4 NA TRBV6-1 NA TGTGCCAGCAGTGAACAACTTGAAAAACTGTTTTTT CASSEQLEKLFF
TRBJ2-6 NA TRBV7-9 NA TGTGCCAGCAGCTTGGCCTACGGGGCCAACGTCCTGACTTTC CASSLAYGANVLTF
TRBJ1-4 NA TRBV19 once TGTGCCAGTAGTCGGGGTCGGCGTGAAAAACTGTTTTTT CASSRGRREKLFF
TRBJ1-5 NA TRBV19 NA TGTGCCAGTAAATATGGCGGACTGGGGGGCAATCAGCCCCAGCATTTT CASKYGGLGGNQPQHF
TRBJ1-1 NA TRBV6-5 NA TGTGCCAGCAGTTACAGTATAACGAACACTGAAGCTTTCTTT CASSYSITNTEAFF
TRBJ1-5 TRBD1 TRBV6-6 NA TGTGCCAGCAGTTACTCGAAAGGACAGGGGGACCAGCCCCAGCATTTT CASSYSKGQGDQPQHF
TRBJ2-1 TRBD2 TRBV11-3 NA TGTGCCAGCAGCAGGGGACTAGCGGGAGCGAATGAGCAGTTCTTC CASSRGLAGANEQFF
TRBJ2-2 TRBD1 TRBV18 NA TGTGCCAGCTCACACGACAGGGGATGGGACACCGGGGAGCTGTTTTTT CASSHDRGWDTGELFF
TRBJ1-4 NA TRBV5-5 NA TGTGCCAGCAGCCCGGGGCCGGCCCTAAATGAAAAACTGTTTTTT CASSPGPALNEKLFF
TRBJ2-7 NA TRBV7-2 NA TGTGCCAGCAGCCACTCCCGGGGGAGAAACTACGAGCAGTACTTC CASSHSRGRNYEQYF
TRBJ2-1 TRBD2 TRBV5-4 NA TGTGCCAGCAGAGGCGGGGGGGCCTCCTACAATGAGCAGTTCTTC CASRGGGASYNEQFF
TRBJ1-1 TRBD1 TRBV6-5 NA TGTGCCAGCAGTCAAATGGACAGGCGGGGGTCTGAAGCTTTCTTT CASSQMDRRGSEAFF
TRBJ2-3 TRBD2 TRBV5-1 once TGCGCCAGCAGCTTGGCCGAAGCGGGGGCCCTCACAGATACGCAGTATTTT CASSLAEAGALTDTQYF
TRBJ2-3 NA TRBV7-2 NA TGTGCCAGCAGCTTTGATTATGGTAGCGGACTCACAGATACGCAGTATTTT CASSFDYGSGLTDTQYF
TRBJ1-5 NA TRBV18 NA TGTGCCAGCTCACAGGGGAGCAATCAGCCCCAGCATTTT CASSQGSNQPQHF
TRBJ2-2 NA TRBV19 NA TGTGCCAGTACCACCTCCCAGGTATTCACCGGGGAGCTGTTTTTT CASTTSQVFTGELFF
TRBJ2-1 NA TRBV7-3 NA TGTGCCAGCAGCTCCCTCCCAGCGACAAGCTCCTACAATGAGCAGTTCTTC CASSSLPATSSYNEQFF
TRBJ2-2 TRBD1 TRBV5-1 NA TGCGCCAGCAGCCCTTCTCCAGGGGGAAACGCGAACACCGGGGAGCTGTTTTTT CASSPSPGGNANTGELFF
TRBJ1-1 NA TRBV2 once TGTGCCAGCCGCCCCCAGCGAACCACTGAAGCTTTCTTT CASRPQRTTEAFF
TRBJ1-5 NA TRBV5-1 NA TGCGCCAGCAGCTTTTCAGGGGTCAGCAATCAGCCCCAGCATTTT CASSFSGVSNQPQHF
TRBJ2-1 NA TRBV7-9 NA TGTGCCAGCAGCCCTCTCGAGTCCTCCGCGTTCGATGAGCAGTTCTTC CASSPLESSAFDEQFF
TRBJ2-7 TRBD2 TRBV15 NA TGTGCCACCAGCAGAGATGATAGCGGGACCTTCGGGCAGTACTTC CATSRDDSGTFGQYF